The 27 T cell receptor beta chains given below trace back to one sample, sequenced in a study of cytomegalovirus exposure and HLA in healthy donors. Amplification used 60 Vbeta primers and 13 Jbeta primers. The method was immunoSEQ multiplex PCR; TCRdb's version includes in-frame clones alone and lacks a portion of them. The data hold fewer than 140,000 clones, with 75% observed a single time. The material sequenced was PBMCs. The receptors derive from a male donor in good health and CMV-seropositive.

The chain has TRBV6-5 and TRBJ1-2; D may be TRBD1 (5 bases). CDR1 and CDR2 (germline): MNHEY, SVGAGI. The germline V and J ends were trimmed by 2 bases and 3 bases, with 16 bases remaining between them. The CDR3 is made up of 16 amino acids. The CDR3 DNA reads TGTGCCAGCAGTTACGGATTGGCAGGGCCGCACTATGGCTACACCTTC. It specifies CASSYGLAGPHYGYTF.

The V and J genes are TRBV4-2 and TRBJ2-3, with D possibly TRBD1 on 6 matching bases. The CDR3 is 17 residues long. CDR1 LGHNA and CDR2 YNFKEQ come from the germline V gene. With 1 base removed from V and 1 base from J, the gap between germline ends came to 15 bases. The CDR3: CASSQGDNPAGTDTQYF. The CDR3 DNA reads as TGTGCCAGCAGCCAAGGGGACAACCCGGCTGGCACAGATACGCAGTATTTT.

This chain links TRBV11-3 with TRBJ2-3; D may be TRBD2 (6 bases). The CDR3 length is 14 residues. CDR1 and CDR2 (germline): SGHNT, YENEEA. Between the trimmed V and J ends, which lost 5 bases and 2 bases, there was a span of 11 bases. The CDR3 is CASSPGLFTDTQYF. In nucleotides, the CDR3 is TGTGCCAGCAGCCCGGGACTCTTCACAGATACGCAGTATTTT.

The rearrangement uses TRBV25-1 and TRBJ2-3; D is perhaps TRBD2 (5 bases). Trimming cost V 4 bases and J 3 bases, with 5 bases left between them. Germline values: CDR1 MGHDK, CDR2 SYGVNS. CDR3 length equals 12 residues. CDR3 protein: CASSAGTDTQYF. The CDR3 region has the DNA TGTGCCAGCAGTGCGGGGACAGATACGCAGTATTTT. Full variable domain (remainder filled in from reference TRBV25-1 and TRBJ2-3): EADIYQTPRYLVIGTGKKITLECSQTMGHDKMYWYQQDPGMELHLIHYSYGVNSTEKGDLSSESTVSRIRTEHFPLTLESARPSHTSQYLCASSAGTDTQYFGPGTRLTVL.

Written as DNA, the CDR3 is TGTGCCAGCGCAAGGGGTCGGAACACCGGGGAGCTGTTTTTT. Translating it yields CASARGRNTGELFF. The rearrangement joins TRBV6-6 to TRBJ2-2; a weak D match, TRBD1 (5 bases). The CDR3 is 14 residues long. Germline lookup yields CDR1 MNHNY and CDR2 SVGAGI (reference sequence). V was cut by 8 bases and J by 1 base, with 11 bases left in between.

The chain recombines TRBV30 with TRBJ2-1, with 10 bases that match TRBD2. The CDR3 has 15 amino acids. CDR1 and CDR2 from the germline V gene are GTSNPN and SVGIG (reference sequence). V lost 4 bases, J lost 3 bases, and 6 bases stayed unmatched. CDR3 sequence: CAWTRLAGIYNEQFF. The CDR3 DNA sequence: TGTGCCTGGACCAGACTAGCGGGCATCTACAATGAGCAGTTCTTC.

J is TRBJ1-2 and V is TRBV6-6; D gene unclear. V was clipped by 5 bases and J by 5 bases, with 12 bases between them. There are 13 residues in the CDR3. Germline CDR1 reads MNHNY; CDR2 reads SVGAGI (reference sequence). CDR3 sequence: CASSPGRSYGYTF. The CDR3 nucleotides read TGTGCCAGCAGTCCCGGGAGGAGTTATGGCTACACCTTC.

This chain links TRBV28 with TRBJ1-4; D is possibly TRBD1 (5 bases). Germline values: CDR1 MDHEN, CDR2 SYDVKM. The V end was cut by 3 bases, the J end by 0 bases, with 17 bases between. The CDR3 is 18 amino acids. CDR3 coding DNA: TGTGCCAGCAGTTTGGTCCTCCCTCAGGGTTCAACTAATGAAAAACTGTTTTTT. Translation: CASSLVLPQGSTNEKLFF.

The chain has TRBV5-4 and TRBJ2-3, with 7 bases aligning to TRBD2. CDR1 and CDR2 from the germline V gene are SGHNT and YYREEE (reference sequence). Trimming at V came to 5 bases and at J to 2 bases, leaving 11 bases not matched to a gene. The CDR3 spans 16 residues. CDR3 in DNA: TGTGCCAGCAGGTGGGGGGGGGAGCTGGTCACAGATACGCAGTATTTT. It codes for CASRWGGELVTDTQYF. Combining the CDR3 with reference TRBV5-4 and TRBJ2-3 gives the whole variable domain ETGVTQSPTHLIKTRGQQVTLRCSSQSGHNTVSWYQQALGQGPQFIFQYYREEENGRGNFPPRFSGLQFPNYSSELNVNALELDDSALYLCASRWGGELVTDTQYFGPGTRLTVL.

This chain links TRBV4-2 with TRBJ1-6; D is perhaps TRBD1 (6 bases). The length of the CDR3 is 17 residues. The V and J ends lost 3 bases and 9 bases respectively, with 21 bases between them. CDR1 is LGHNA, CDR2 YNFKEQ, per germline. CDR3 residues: CASSHPEQGALISPLHF. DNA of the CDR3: TGTGCCAGCAGCCACCCGGAACAGGGAGCCCTTATTTCACCCCTCCACTTT.

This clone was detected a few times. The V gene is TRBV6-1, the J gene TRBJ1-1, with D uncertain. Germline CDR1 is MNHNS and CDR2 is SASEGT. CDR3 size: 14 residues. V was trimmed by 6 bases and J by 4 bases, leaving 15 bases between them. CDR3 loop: CASRVTSLVTEAFF. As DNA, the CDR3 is TGTGCCAGCAGGGTGACAAGTTTGGTCACTGAAGCTTTCTTT.

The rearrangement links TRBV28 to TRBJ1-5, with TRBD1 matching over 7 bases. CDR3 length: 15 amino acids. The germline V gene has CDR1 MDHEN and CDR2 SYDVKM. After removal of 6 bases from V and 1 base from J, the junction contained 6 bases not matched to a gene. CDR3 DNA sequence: TGTGCCAGCAGCTCGACAGGGAGCAGCAATCAGCCCCAGCATTTT. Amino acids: CASSSTGSSNQPQHF.

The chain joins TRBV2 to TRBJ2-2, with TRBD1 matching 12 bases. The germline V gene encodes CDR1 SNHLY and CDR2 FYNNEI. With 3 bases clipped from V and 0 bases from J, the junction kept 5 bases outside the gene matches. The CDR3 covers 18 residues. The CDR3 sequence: CASSDPGTGGPNTGELFF. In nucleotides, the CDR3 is TGTGCCAGCAGTGACCCCGGGACAGGGGGCCCGAACACCGGGGAGCTGTTTTTT.

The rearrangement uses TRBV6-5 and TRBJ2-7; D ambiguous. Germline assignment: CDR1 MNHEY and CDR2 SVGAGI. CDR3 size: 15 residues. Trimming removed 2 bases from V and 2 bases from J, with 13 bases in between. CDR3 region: CASSYAIDSTYEQYF. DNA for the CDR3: TGTGCCAGCAGTTACGCCATCGACTCAACCTACGAGCAGTACTTC.

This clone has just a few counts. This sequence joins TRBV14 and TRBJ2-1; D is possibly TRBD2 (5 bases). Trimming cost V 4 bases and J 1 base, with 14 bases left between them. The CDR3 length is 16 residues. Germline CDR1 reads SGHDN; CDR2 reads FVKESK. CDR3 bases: TGTGCCAGCAGCCTTACCTTCGGGGAATCCTACAATGAGCAGTTCTTC. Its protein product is CASSLTFGESYNEQFF.

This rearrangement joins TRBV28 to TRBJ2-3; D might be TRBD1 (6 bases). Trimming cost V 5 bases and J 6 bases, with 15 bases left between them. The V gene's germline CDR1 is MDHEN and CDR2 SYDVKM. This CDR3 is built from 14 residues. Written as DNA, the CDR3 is TGTGCCAGCAGTCTAGGGGGTATCGGGGATACGCAGTATTTT. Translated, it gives CASSLGGIGDTQYF.

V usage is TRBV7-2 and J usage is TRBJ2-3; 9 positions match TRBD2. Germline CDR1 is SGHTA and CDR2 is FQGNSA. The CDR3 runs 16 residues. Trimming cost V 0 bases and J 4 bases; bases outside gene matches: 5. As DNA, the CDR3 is TGTGCCAGCAGCTTAGCCGGGCGGGGGGGCGCAGATACGCAGTATTTT. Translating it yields CASSLAGRGGADTQYF.

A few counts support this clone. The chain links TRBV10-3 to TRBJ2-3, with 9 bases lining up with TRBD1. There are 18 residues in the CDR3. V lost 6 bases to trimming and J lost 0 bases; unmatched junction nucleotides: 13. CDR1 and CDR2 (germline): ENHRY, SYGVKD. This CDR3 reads CAISRGDRDFLSTDTQYF. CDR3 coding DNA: TGTGCCATCAGCAGGGGGGACAGGGATTTCCTTAGCACAGATACGCAGTATTTT.

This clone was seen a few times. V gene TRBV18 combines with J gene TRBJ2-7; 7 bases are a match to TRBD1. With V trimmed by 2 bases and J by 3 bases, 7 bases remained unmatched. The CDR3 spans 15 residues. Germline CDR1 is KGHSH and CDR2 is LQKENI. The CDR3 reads CASSPSGQAFYEQYF. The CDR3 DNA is TGTGCCAGCTCACCATCCGGACAGGCCTTCTACGAGCAGTACTTC.

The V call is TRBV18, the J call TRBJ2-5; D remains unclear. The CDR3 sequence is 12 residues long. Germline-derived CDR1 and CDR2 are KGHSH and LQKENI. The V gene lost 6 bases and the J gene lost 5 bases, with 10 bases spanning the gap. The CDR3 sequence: CASSRGMETQYF. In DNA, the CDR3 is TGTGCCAGCTCCCGCGGTATGGAGACCCAGTACTTC.

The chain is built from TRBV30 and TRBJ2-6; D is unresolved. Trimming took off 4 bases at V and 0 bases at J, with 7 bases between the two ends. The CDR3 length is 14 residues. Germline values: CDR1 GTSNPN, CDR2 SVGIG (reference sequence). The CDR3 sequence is CAWNSFSGANVLTF. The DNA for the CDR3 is TGTGCCTGGAATTCTTTCTCTGGGGCCAACGTCCTGACTTTC. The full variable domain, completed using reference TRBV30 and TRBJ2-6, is SQTIHQWPATLVQPVGSPLSLECTVEGTSNPNLYWYRQAAGRGLQLLFYSVGIGQISSEVPQNLSASRPQDRQFILSSKKLLLSDSGFYLCAWNSFSGANVLTFGAGSRLTVL.

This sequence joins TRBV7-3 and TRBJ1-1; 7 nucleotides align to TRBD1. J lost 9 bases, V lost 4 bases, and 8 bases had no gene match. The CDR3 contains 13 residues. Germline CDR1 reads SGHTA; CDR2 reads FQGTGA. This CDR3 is CASSSRDSRKAFF. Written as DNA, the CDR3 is TGTGCCAGCAGCTCCCGGGACAGCCGCAAAGCTTTCTTT.

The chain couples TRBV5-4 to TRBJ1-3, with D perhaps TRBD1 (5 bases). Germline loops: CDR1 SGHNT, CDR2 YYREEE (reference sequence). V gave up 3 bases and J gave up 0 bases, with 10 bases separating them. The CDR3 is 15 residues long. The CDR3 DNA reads TGTGCCAGCAGCTCGAAGCAGGGCTCTGGAAACACCATATATTTT. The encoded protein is CASSSKQGSGNTIYF.

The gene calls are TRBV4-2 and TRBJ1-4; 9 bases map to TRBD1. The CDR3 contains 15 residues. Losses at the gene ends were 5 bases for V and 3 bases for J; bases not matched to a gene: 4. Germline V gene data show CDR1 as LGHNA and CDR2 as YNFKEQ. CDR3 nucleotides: TGTGCCAGCAGCGGCCGACAGGGGGCTAATGAAAAACTGTTTTTT. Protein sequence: CASSGRQGANEKLFF.

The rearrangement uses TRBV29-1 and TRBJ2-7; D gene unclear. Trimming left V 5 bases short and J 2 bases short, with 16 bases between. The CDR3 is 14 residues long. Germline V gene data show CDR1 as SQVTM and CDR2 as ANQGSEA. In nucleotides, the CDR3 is TGCAGCGTTATTGCTCCAGGCAATCCCTACGAGCAGTACTTC. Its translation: CSVIAPGNPYEQYF.

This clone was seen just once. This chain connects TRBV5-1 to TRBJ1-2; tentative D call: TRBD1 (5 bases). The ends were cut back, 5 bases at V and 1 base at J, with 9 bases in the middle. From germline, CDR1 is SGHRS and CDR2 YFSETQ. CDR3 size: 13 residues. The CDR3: CASSKQVNYGYTF. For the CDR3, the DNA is TGCGCCAGCAGTAAACAGGTTAACTATGGCTACACCTTC.

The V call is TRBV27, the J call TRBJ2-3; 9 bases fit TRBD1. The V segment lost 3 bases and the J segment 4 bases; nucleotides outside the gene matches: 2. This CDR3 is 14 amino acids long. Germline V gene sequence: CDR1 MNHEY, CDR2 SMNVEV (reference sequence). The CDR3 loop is CASSFGTGPDTQYF. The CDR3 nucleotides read TGTGCCAGCAGTTTCGGGACAGGGCCAGATACGCAGTATTTT.